One sample yielded the 23 T cell receptor beta chains listed below, sequenced in a study of spatial heterogeneity in lung cancer. Time point of the sample: blood at routine non-recurrence follow-up after resection. Sequencing covered unsorted whole RNA taken from tumor, nontumor lung or frozen PBMC. TCRdb reanalysed the 5' RACE reads using MiXCR and keeps one entry per CDR3 protein. The repertoire holds about 120,000 distinct CDR3 sequences, more than 10% seen once, with around 17% in the top ten. Sequenced material: PBMCs, taken at follow-up. The receptors were gathered from a male donor with early-stage non-small cell lung cancer.

This clonotype was seen only a few times. The V and J genes are TRBV29-1 and TRBJ1-2; no clear D gene. The ends were cut back, 7 bases at V and 4 bases at J, with 10 bases in the middle. Per germline, CDR1 SQVTM and CDR2 ANQGSEA. The CDR3 length is 11 residues. The CDR3, as DNA: TGCAGCGCCTCCGAGATCTATGGCTACACCTTC. It yields the protein CSASEIYGYTF.

This clonotype showed up just a few times. The rearrangement uses TRBV20-1 and TRBJ2-3; D is undetermined. Germline CDR1 reads DFQATT; CDR2 reads SNEGSKA (reference sequence). V lost 0 bases to trimming and J lost 3 bases, with 10 bases between them. The CDR3 has 14 residues. The chain's CDR3 is CSARDPRLTDTQYF. The CDR3 DNA follows: TGCAGTGCTAGAGATCCCAGGTTAACAGATACGCAGTATTTT.

This clonotype was seen at least ten times. This chain uses TRBV28 with TRBJ2-1, with 9 bases fitting TRBD2. This CDR3 has 14 amino acids. V lost 6 bases, J lost 6 bases, and 6 bases stayed unmatched. Germline V gene lookup returns CDR1 MDHEN and CDR2 SYDVKM. Here the CDR3 reads CASRGLAKLNEQFF. The CDR3, as DNA: TGTGCCAGCAGGGGACTAGCAAAGCTCAATGAGCAGTTCTTC.

Only a few counts were recorded for this clonotype. The V call is TRBV19, the J call TRBJ2-5; D uncertain. This CDR3 contains 14 residues. Looked up from germline, CDR1 is LNHDA and CDR2 is SQIVND (reference sequence). V lost 3 bases to trimming and J lost 1 base, with 9 bases between them. As DNA, the CDR3 is TGTGCCAGTAGTATTACCTGGACCCAAGAGACCCAGTACTTC. Translating gives CASSITWTQETQYF.

This clonotype has a count of ten or more. The rearrangement uses TRBV28 and TRBJ2-7; maybe TRBD1 (5 bases). The CDR3 length is 12 residues. Trimming removed 6 bases at V and 2 bases at J, with 8 bases between. Germline loops: CDR1 MDHEN, CDR2 SYDVKM. This CDR3 is CASRGRPYEQYF. CDR3 sequence (DNA): TGTGCCAGCAGGGGGCGGCCCTACGAGCAGTACTTC.

This chain joins TRBV27 and TRBJ2-7; unclear D gene. This CDR3 is built from 11 residues. Germline-derived CDR1 and CDR2 are MNHEY and SMNVEV (reference sequence). Trimming removed 5 bases at V and 0 bases at J, with 2 bases between. The CDR3 sequence is CASSISYEQYF. The CDR3 coding sequence is TGTGCCAGCAGTATCTCCTACGAGCAGTACTTC.

The gene calls are TRBV4-3 and TRBJ2-7; 10 bases match TRBD2. With V trimmed by 1 base and J by 0 bases, 3 bases remained unmatched. The CDR3 runs to 16 residues. Germline lookup yields CDR1 LGHNA and CDR2 YSLEER. The CDR3 reads CASSQALAGVSYEQYF. CDR3 DNA sequence: TGCGCCAGCAGCCAAGCCCTAGCGGGGGTCTCCTACGAGCAGTACTTC.

In its sample, this clonotype was seen a few times. The chain is built from TRBV21-1 and TRBJ2-7; TRBD1 is the table's D call and was not checked against the DNA. TRBV21-1 is termed a pseudogene. The CDR3 sequence is 13 residues long. CDR3 sequence (DNA): TGTGCCAACCTGGCCGGGACCGCCCGGGCGCAGTACTTC. As protein: CANLAGTARAQYF.

The chain links TRBV5-6 to TRBJ2-1; no definite D call. This CDR3 contains 16 residues. V lost 0 bases to trimming and J lost 3 bases, with 13 bases between them. CDR1 and CDR2 (germline): SGHDT, YYEEEE. CDR3 loop: CASSLDKGQIYNEQFF. In DNA, the CDR3 is TGTGCCAGCAGCTTGGATAAAGGGCAGATCTACAATGAGCAGTTCTTC.

The V gene is TRBV12-3 or TRBV12-4, the J gene TRBJ1-3, with D unclear. Trimming took 5 bases from V and 4 from J, leaving 18 bases between them. This CDR3 region has 16 residues. In nucleotides, the CDR3 is TGTGCCAGCAGTCTAATCTCTTCCGCGGGAGGAAACACCATATATTTT. It translates to CASSLISSAGGNTIYF.

The chain employs TRBV30 and TRBJ2-1, with 7 bases that match TRBD1. The CDR3 has 14 amino acids. CDR1 GTSNPN and CDR2 SVGIG come from the germline V gene (reference sequence). Losses at the gene ends were 2 bases for V and 7 bases for J; bases not matched to a gene: 8. The CDR3 coding sequence is TGTGCCTGGAGTTCAGGGGGATCCGGAAATGAGCAGTTCTTC. Its protein product is CAWSSGGSGNEQFF.

This clonotype was detected only a few times. V is TRBV20-1 and J is TRBJ2-2, with D possibly being TRBD1 (5 bases). Germline CDR1 DFQATT, CDR2 SNEGSKA (reference sequence). This CDR3 comprises 15 residues. Trimming left V 2 bases short and J 6 bases short, with 16 bases between. CDR3 sequence: CSARQLTGAAGELFF. CDR3 in DNA: TGCAGTGCTAGACAATTAACAGGTGCGGCCGGGGAGCTGTTTTTT.

This clonotype was detected ten times or more. The CDR3 reads CSARTGLSYEQYF. The CDR3 DNA sequence: TGCAGTGCTAGAACGGGACTCTCCTACGAGCAGTACTTC. The rearrangement links TRBV20-1 to TRBJ2-7, with D tentatively TRBD2 (6 bases). The CDR3 length is 13 residues. CDR1 DFQATT and CDR2 SNEGSKA come from the germline V gene (reference sequence). With 2 bases removed from V and 0 bases from J, the gap between germline ends came to 8 bases.

The chain joins TRBV9 to TRBJ1-6; 8 bases align to TRBD1. The V and J ends lost 2 bases and 9 bases, in that order; junction bases with no gene match: 10. CDR1 SGDLS and CDR2 YYNGEE come from the germline V gene. The CDR3 runs 16 residues. The CDR3 DNA is TGTGCCAGCAGCGTGACACGGGACAGGAATCTTTCACCCCTCCACTTT. Its protein is CASSVTRDRNLSPLHF.

V and J are TRBV5-1 and TRBJ1-1, with a weak D call TRBD1 (5 bases). Trimming pared 4 bases from V and 0 bases from J, leaving 10 bases between. The CDR3 has 14 amino acids. Germline assignment: CDR1 SGHRS and CDR2 YFSETQ. CDR3 bases: TGCGCCAGCAGCAACGGGGGATTGAACACTGAAGCTTTCTTT. Amino acid sequence: CASSNGGLNTEAFF.

This clonotype has a count of ten or more. The CDR3, as DNA: TGTGCCAGCAGCCCTCCAGGACAGGCGTCGTTGGGCGAGCAGTACTTC. Translating it yields CASSPPGQASLGEQYF. V usage is TRBV7-2 and J usage is TRBJ2-7; 7 bases agree with TRBD1. V was clipped by 5 bases and J by 6 bases; unmatched bases: 16. Germline V gene data show CDR1 as SGHTA and CDR2 as FQGNSA. This CDR3 has 16 amino acids.

This clonotype was counted at least ten times. The genes are TRBV25-1 and TRBJ2-3; TRBD1 agrees at 7 bases. The V gene end was trimmed by 3 bases and the J gene end by 1 base; junction bases not matched to a gene: 1. Per the germline V gene, CDR1 is MGHDK and CDR2 is SYGVNS. The CDR3 extends over 14 amino acids. The CDR3 nucleotides read TGTGCCAGCAGTGACGGACAGGGCACAGATACGCAGTATTTT. This encodes CASSDGQGTDTQYF.

The gene calls are TRBV7-2 and TRBJ1-2; 8 nucleotides agree with TRBD1. The V gene's germline CDR1 is SGHTA and CDR2 FQGNSA. The ends lost 4 bases at V and 4 bases at J; junction bases unmatched: 2. The CDR3 consists of 13 residues. CDR3 sequence (DNA): TGTGCCAGCAGCTCGGACAGGGCCTATGGCTACACCTTC. It is translated as CASSSDRAYGYTF. Complete variable domain (other parts from reference TRBV7-2 and TRBJ1-2): GAGVSQSPSNKVTEKGKDVELRCDPISGHTALYWYRQSLGQGLEFLIYFQGNSAPDKSGLPSDRFSAERTGGSVSTLTIQRTQQEDSAVYLCASSSDRAYGYTFGSGTRLTVV.

This chain connects TRBV7-2 to TRBJ2-7; D is undetermined. The germline V gene has CDR1 SGHTA and CDR2 FQGNSA. V lost 1 base and J 4 bases, leaving 14 bases between the germline ends. This CDR3 spans 15 amino acids. The CDR3 DNA follows: TGTGCCAGCAGCTTAGATCATAGTGTACGATACGAGCAGTACTTC. Residues: CASSLDHSVRYEQYF.

This clonotype was observed a handful of times. The rearrangement links TRBV6-5 to TRBJ2-7, with D unclear. V was clipped by 4 bases and J by 3 bases, with 13 bases between them. Germline CDR1 reads MNHEY; CDR2 reads SVGAGI. The CDR3 consists of 14 residues. CDR3 sequence (DNA): TGTGCCAGCAGTTTCCGTCGGCGCATCTACGAGCAGTACTTC. Protein product: CASSFRRRIYEQYF.

V and J are TRBV6-2 or TRBV6-3 and TRBJ2-7; no clear D gene. The CDR3 is 13 residues long. Germline V gene sequence: CDR1 MNHEY, CDR2 SVGEGT. V was shortened by 8 bases and J by 5 bases, with 16 bases between the two germline ends. The CDR3 DNA is TGTGCCAGCTCGTTGGGCCCTCTGCACGAGCAGTACTTC. Residues: CASSLGPLHEQYF.

In this sample, this clonotype turned up many times. The chain employs TRBV5-1 and TRBJ1-1; D is undetermined. This CDR3 spans 14 amino acids. Looked up from germline, CDR1 is SGHRS and CDR2 is YFSETQ. V dropped 1 base and J dropped 1 base, with 8 bases sitting between them. The CDR3 nucleotides read TGCGCCAGCAGCTTGAGAACGGGGAACACTGAAGCTTTCTTT. Translated, it gives CASSLRTGNTEAFF.

The rearrangement links TRBV11-2 to TRBJ2-7, with D possibly being TRBD1 (5 bases). CDR3 length: 16 residues. V was pared by 4 bases and J by 4 bases, with 20 bases between. The V gene's germline CDR1 is SGHAT and CDR2 FQNNGV. The CDR3 here is CASSSLTARSLYEQYF. DNA for the CDR3: TGTGCCAGCAGCTCATTGACAGCCCGATCTTTATACGAGCAGTACTTC.